Given below is one T cell receptor beta chain in context. The antigen remains undetermined. Specified time point: cycle 4 day 1 (C4D1), after more than five weeks of nivolumab. Relapses following autologous stem cell transplantation were seen in all patients, with brentuximab vedotin exposure varying. The data were obtained in a study of PD-1 blockade in classical Hodgkin lymphoma. General study results and limits: Individuals initiating nivolumab under 1 year after ASCT were excluded.

Profiling relied on immunoSEQ multiplex PCR, and the TCRdb table lists in-frame clones only, not all of them. The table shows over 60,000 clones, with around nine tenths occurring only once. Sequencing was performed on peripheral blood mononuclear cells (PBMCs), taken before the fourth cycle of nivolumab. The sequence derives from a human donor with classical Hodgkin lymphoma.

The CDR3 nucleotides are TGTGCCAGCAGTTTATCCCGGGCGTCTCTCAGGGGCTACGAGCAGTACTTC. Protein product: CASSLSRASLRGYEQYF. V gene TRBV28 combines with J gene TRBJ2-7; D is possibly TRBD1 (6 bases). In germline, CDR1 is MDHEN, CDR2 SYDVKM. With 1 base removed from V and 3 bases from J, the gap between germline ends came to 19 bases. The CDR3 runs to 17 residues.